This TCR beta chain was captured in a study of CD8 T cells in ankylosing spondylitis. Overall study findings and caveats: Roughly 8 highly homologous variants made up a TCR beta motif, and this motif appeared characteristic of ankylosing spondylitis blood.

The germline gives CDR1 SQVTM, CDR2 ANQGSEA. This CDR3 has 15 amino acids. The V segment lost 6 bases and the J segment 0 bases; nucleotides outside the gene matches: 11. Using its own MiXCR run on the 5' RACE reads, TCRdb lists one record per CDR3 protein. The sample lists a few hundred thousand distinct CDR3 sequences; approximately 20% were seen once. Only a few counts were recorded for this clonotype. Its cognate antigen is unknown. Sequencing used blood, either unsorted or a sorted T cell fraction (not recorded which). The sequence was obtained from a male donor with ankylosing spondylitis. J is TRBJ2-7 and V is TRBV29-1; 7 nucleotides match TRBD2. As DNA, the CDR3 is TGCAGCGTGGCAGAAGCGGGATCCGCCTCCTACGAGCAGTACTTC. The encoded protein is CSVAEAGSASYEQYF.